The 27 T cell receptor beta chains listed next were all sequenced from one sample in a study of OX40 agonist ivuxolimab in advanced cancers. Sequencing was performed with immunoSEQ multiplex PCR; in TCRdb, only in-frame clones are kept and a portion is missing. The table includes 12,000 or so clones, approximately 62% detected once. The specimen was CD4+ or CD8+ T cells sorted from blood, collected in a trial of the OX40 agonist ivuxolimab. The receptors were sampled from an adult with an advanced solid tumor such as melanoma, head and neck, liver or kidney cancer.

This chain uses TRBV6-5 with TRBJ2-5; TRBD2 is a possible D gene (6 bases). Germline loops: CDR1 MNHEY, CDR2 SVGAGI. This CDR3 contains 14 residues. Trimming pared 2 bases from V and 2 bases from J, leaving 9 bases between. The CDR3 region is CASSYGGLQETQYF. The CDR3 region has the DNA TGTGCCAGCAGTTACGGAGGACTACAAGAGACCCAGTACTTC.

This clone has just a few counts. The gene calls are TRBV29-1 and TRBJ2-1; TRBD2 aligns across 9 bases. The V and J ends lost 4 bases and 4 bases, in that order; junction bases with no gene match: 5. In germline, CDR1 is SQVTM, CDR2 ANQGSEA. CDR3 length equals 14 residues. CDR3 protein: CSVVWLAGYNEQFF. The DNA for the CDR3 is TGCAGCGTTGTTTGGCTAGCGGGGTACAATGAGCAGTTCTTC.

The CDR3 nucleotides are TGTGCCATCAGTGACCCCGGGACAGCCATGAACACTGAAGCTTTCTTT. This codes for CAISDPGTAMNTEAFF. The chain uses TRBV10-3 and TRBJ1-1; 7 nucleotides line up with TRBD1. The CDR3 loop spans 16 amino acids. The V gene's germline CDR1 is ENHRY and CDR2 SYGVKD. V gave up 3 bases and J gave up 0 bases; unmatched junction bases: 7.

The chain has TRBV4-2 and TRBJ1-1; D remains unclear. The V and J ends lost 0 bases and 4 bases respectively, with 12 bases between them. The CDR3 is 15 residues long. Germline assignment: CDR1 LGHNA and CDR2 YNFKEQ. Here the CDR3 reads CASSQEEGGSTEAFF. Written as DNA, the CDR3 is TGTGCCAGCAGCCAAGAGGAGGGAGGAAGCACTGAAGCTTTCTTT.

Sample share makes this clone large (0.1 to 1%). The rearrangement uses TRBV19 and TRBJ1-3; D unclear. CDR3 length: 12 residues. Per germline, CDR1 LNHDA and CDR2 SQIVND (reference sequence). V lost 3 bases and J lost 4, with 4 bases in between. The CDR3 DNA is TGTGCCAGTAGTATTGGAGGAAACACCATATATTTT. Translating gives CASSIGGNTIYF.

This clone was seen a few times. The CDR3 nucleotides read TGCGCCAGCAGCCCCGGGACGGACTATGAAAAACTGTTTTTT. It specifies CASSPGTDYEKLFF. The chain joins TRBV5-1 to TRBJ1-4; a possible D gene is TRBD1 (5 bases). CDR1 and CDR2 (germline): SGHRS, YFSETQ. V was trimmed by 4 bases and J by 6 bases, leaving 13 bases between them. The CDR3 contains 14 residues.

CDR3 in amino acids: CASSQELRTGAGFNEQFF. For the CDR3, the DNA is TGCGCCAGCAGCCAAGAATTGAGGACAGGGGCCGGCTTTAATGAGCAGTTCTTC. This chain links TRBV4-1 with TRBJ2-1; TRBD1 agrees at 9 bases. CDR1 and CDR2 (germline): MGHRA, YSYEKL. This CDR3 spans 18 amino acids. Losses at the gene ends were 0 bases for V and 7 bases for J; bases not matched to a gene: 13.

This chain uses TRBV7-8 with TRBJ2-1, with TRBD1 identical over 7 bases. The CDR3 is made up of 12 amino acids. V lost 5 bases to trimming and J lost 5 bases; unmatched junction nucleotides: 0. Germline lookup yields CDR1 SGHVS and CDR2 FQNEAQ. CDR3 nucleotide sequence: TGTGCCAGCAGCGGACAGGACAATGAGCAGTTCTTC. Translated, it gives CASSGQDNEQFF.

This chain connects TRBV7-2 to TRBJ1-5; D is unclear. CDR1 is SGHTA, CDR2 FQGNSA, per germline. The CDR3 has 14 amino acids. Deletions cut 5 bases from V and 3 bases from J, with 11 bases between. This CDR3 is CASSPFSDNQPQHF. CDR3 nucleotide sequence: TGTGCCAGCAGCCCCTTCAGCGACAATCAGCCCCAGCATTTT.

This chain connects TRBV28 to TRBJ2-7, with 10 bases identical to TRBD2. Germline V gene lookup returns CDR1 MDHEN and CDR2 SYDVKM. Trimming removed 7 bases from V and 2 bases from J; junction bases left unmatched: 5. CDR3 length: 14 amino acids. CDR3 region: CASNIAGGPYEQYF. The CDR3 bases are TGTGCCAGCAATATAGCGGGAGGCCCCTACGAGCAGTACTTC.

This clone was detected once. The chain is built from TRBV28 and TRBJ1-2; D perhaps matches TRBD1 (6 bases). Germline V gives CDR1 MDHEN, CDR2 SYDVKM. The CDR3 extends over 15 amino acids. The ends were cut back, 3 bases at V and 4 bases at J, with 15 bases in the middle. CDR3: CASSFLNREVYGYTF. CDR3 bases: TGTGCCAGCAGTTTCCTGAACAGGGAGGTCTATGGCTACACCTTC.

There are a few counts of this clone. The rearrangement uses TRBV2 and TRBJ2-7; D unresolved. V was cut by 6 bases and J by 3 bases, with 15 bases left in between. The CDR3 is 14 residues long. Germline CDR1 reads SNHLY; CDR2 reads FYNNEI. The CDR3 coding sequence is TGTGCCAGCAGATACCGTCCCGCTTACTACGAGCAGTACTTC. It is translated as CASRYRPAYYEQYF.

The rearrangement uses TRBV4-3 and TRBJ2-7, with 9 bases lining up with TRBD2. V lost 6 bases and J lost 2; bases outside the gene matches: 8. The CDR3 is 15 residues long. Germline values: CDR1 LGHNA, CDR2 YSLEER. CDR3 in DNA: TGCGCCAGCAGTTCACTAGCGGGTATCGCCTACGAGCAGTACTTC. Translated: CASSSLAGIAYEQYF.

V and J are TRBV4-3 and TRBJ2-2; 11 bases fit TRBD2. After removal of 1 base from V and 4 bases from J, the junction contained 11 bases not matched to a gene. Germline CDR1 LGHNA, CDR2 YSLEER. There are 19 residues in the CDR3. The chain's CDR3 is CASSQVGVAGGPGTGELFF. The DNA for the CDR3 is TGCGCCAGCAGCCAAGTTGGAGTAGCGGGGGGGCCCGGCACCGGGGAGCTGTTTTTT.

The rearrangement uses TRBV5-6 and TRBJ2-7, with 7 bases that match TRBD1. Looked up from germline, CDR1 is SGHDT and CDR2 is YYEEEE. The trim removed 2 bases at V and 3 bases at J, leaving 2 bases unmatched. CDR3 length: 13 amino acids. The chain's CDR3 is CASSLWDSYEQYF. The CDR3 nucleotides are TGTGCCAGCAGCTTATGGGACAGCTACGAGCAGTACTTC.

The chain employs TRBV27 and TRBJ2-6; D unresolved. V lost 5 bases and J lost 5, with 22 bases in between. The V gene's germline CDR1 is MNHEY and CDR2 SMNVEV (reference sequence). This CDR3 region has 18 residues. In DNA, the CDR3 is TGTGCCAGCAGTAAGCTTCGTTGGCTACAAAGTCGGGCCAACGTCCTGACTTTC. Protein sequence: CASSKLRWLQSRANVLTF.

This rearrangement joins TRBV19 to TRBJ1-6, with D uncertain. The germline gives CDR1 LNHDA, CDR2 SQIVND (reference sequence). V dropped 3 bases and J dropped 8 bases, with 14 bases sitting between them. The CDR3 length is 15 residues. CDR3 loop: CASSISGEFHSPLHF. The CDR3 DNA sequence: TGTGCCAGTAGTATCTCAGGCGAGTTTCATTCACCCCTCCACTTT.

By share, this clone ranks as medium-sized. The CDR3 nucleotides read TGTGCCAGCAGCCAAGATTGGGGGAGCTCCTATAATTCACCCCTCCACTTT. This encodes CASSQDWGSSYNSPLHF. The rearrangement joins TRBV4-2 to TRBJ1-6; tentative D call: TRBD1 (5 bases). CDR3 length equals 17 residues. The germline CDR1 and CDR2 sequences are LGHNA and YNFKEQ. Deletions cut 0 bases from V and 0 bases from J, with 9 bases between.

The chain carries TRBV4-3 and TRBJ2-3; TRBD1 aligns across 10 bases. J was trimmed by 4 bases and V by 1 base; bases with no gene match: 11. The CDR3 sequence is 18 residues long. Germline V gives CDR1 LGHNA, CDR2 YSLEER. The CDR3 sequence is CASSQGLDGTGVADTQYF. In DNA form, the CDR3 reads TGCGCCAGCAGCCAAGGGCTTGACGGGACAGGGGTGGCAGATACGCAGTATTTT.

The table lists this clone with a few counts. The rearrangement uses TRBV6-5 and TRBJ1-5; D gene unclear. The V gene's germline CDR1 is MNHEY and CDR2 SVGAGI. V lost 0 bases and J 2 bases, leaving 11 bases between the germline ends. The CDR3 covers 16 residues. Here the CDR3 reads CASSYSNPGGNQPQHF. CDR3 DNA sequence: TGTGCCAGCAGTTACTCGAACCCTGGCGGCAATCAGCCCCAGCATTTT.

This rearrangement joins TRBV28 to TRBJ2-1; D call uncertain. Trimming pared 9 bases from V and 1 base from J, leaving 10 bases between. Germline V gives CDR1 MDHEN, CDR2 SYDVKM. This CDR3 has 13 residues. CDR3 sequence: CASNQISYNEQFF. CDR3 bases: TGTGCCAGTAACCAGATATCCTACAATGAGCAGTTCTTC. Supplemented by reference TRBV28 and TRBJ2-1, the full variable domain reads DVKVTQSSRYLVKRTGEKVFLECVQDMDHENMFWYRQDPGLGLRLIYFSYDVKMKEKGDIPEGYSVSREKKERFSLILESASTNQTSMYLCASNQISYNEQFFGPGTRLTVL.

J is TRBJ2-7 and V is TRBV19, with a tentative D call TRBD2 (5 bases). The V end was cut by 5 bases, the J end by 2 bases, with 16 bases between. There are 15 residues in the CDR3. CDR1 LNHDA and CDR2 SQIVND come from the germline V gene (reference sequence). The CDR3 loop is CASSGWASGTYEQYF. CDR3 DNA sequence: TGTGCCAGTAGTGGTTGGGCCAGCGGAACCTACGAGCAGTACTTC.

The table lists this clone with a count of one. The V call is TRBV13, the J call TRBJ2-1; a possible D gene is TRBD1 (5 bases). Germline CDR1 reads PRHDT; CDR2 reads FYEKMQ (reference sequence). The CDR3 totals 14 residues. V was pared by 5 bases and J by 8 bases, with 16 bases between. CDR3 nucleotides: TGTGCCAGCAGCCTTCGGCAGGGCCGCGATGAGCAGTTCTTC. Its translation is CASSLRQGRDEQFF.

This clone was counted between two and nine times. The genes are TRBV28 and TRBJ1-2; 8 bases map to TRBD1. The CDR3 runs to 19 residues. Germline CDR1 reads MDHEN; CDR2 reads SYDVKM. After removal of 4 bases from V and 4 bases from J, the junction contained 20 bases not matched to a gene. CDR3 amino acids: CASSSLITLSGGASYGYTF. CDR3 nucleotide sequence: TGTGCCAGCAGTTCCCTAATCACTCTATCAGGGGGCGCGTCCTATGGCTACACCTTC.

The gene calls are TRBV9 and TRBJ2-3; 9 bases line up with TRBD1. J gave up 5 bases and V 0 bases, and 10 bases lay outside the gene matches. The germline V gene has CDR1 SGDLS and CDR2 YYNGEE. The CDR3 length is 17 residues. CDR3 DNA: TGTGCCAGCAGCGTAGAGGGTACAGGGGGCGCGGGAGATACGCAGTATTTT. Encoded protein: CASSVEGTGGAGDTQYF.

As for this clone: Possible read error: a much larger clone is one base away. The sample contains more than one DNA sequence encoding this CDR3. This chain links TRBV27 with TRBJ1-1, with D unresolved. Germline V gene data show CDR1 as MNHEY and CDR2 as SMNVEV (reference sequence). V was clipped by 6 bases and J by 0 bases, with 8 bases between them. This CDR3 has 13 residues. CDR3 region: CASRSIMNTEAFF. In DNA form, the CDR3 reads TGTGCCAGCAGATCCATAATGAACACTGAAGCTTTCTTT.

The chain's CDR3 is CASSFGRASLGYTF. The CDR3, as DNA: TGTGCCAGCAGCTTTGGCAGGGCTTCCCTTGGCTACACCTTC. V and J are TRBV7-2 and TRBJ1-2, with a weak D call TRBD1 (5 bases). Trimming took off 3 bases at V and 7 bases at J, with 15 bases between the two ends. CDR1 and CDR2 (germline): SGHTA, FQGNSA. CDR3 size: 14 residues.